These T cell receptor beta chains were read from a single sample in a study of blood T cell repertoires in COVID-19. Sequenced by immunoSEQ multiplex PCR; TCRdb stores in-frame clones only, minus some. Of 150,000 to 200,000 clones listed, around four fifths are singletons. Sequencing used PBMCs or T cells enriched from blood (not recorded which). These TCRs come from a woman aged 60-75 years who had recovered from COVID-19. Each CDR3 is given without its conserved first and last residue. Clone size is stated in some rows and not others, as once, few, many or a class when expanded.

cdr3_length	v_call	j_call	clone_size	cdr3_aa
14	TRBV7-3	TRBJ1-2	once	ASSLAPNVANYGYT
12	TRBV11-2	TRBJ2-5	.	ASSWRAGEETQY
13	TRBV5-1	TRBJ2-5	.	ASSWGTGGLETQY
13	TRBV5-4	TRBJ2-1	once	ASSLGASAYNEQF
12	TRBV7-2	TRBJ2-7	.	ASSIRQGGYEQY
14	TRBV24-1	TRBJ1-2	.	ATSDKGARSNYGYT
13	TRBV18	TRBJ2-5	.	ASSPRLAVQETQY
13	TRBV5-1	TRBJ1-2	.	ASSFSLGGGAGYT
15	TRBV5-7	TRBJ2-1	.	ASSPWGARGGGNEQF
13	TRBV7-8	TRBJ2-7	.	ASSPGTGGPYEQY
10	TRBV27	TRBJ2-3	.	ASSPSTDTQY
13	TRBV24-1	TRBJ1-5	.	ATSDGRQGRGPQH
11	TRBV11-2	TRBJ2-5	.	ASSLDFQETQY
11	TRBV5-6	TRBJ1-1	.	ASSLDNRGPAF
12	TRBV18	TRBJ1-2	few	ASSPPIRDYGYT
14	TRBV18	TRBJ1-2	.	ASSPTPKGRNYGYT
13	TRBV10-1	TRBJ2-5	.	ASSDGGAGKETQY
14	TRBV6-1	TRBJ2-7	.	ASSDLAGVLPYEQY
10	TRBV12-3/TRBV12-4	TRBJ1-2	.	ASTLLGAGAT
12	TRBV27	TRBJ1-1	.	ASSFSGMNTEAF
12	TRBV5-1	TRBJ2-5	.	ASSPWRNQETQY
15	TRBV5-1	TRBJ2-5	.	ASRLGRGQELQETQY
13	TRBV5-1	TRBJ1-2	.	ASSLVQANRHGYT
13	TRBV30	TRBJ2-1	.	AWTPAGGSGNEQF
12	TRBV11-2	TRBJ1-1	.	ASSAGLLGGEAF
12	TRBV5-1	TRBJ2-1	.	ASSLDWTGGEQF
13	TRBV7-9	TRBJ1-2	.	ASSLVEGGDYGYT
13	TRBV7-8	TRBJ2-7	.	ASSLGGQRSYEQY
11	TRBV18	TRBJ1-1	.	ASSQEGDTEAF
13	TRBV27	TRBJ1-1	.	ASSLIGGIGTEAF
15	TRBV10-1	TRBJ1-3	.	ASSESRGQSSGNTIY
12	TRBV9	TRBJ1-4	.	ASSGAGFDEKLF
13	TRBV7-8	TRBJ2-7	.	ASSPWTGGAYGQY
12	TRBV3-1/TRBV3-2	TRBJ1-6	once	ASTPGQYNSPLH
15	TRBV15	TRBJ2-2	.	ATSRGLAGTNTGELF
13	TRBV10-3	TRBJ2-7	.	AIRPGGTGFYEQY
11	TRBV12-3/TRBV12-4	TRBJ1-4	.	ASSPSGSEKLF
12	TRBV18	TRBJ1-1	.	ASSPAGANTEAF
11	TRBV6-5	TRBJ2-2	.	ASSYRDSRELF
13	TRBV3-1/TRBV3-2	TRBJ1-1	.	ASRPGGRPNTEAF
14	TRBV4-1	TRBJ2-2	once	ASSQVLSLGTGELF
12	TRBV14	TRBJ2-4	few	ASSHVERGNIQY
11	TRBV6-5	TRBJ2-7	.	ASTLTRDYEQY
14	TRBV9	TRBJ2-1	.	ASSVRSGIISNEQF
16	TRBV4-1	TRBJ2-3	.	ASRPLTSGSFGTDTQY
14	TRBV7-2	TRBJ1-5	.	ASSGTGTGYNQPQH
16	TRBV7-9	TRBJ2-5	.	ASSLRDRLAGVGETQY
15	TRBV9	TRBJ2-3	.	ASSAPLTGLNTDTQY
13	TRBV9	TRBJ1-6	.	ASSFRPGRDSPLH
11	TRBV18	TRBJ2-7	few	ASSPFEGYEQY
13	TRBV28	TRBJ2-7	.	ASSSNTGLTYEQY
13	TRBV3-1/TRBV3-2	TRBJ1-1	few	ASSQSKLRVEEAF
11	TRBV30	TRBJ2-1	few	AWSVQVFAEQF